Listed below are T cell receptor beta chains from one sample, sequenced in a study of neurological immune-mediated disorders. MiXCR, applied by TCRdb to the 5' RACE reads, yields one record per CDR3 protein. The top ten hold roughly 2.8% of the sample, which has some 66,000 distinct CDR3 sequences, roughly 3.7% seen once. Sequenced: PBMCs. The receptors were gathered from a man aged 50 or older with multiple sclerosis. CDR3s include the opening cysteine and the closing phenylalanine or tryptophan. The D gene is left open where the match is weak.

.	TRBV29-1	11	CSARETGELFF
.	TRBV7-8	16	CASSLLAAAGSGTQYF
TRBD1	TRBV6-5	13	CASRRDRASGYTF
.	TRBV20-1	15	CSATGSGSPGGEAFF
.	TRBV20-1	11	CSASRNTEAFF
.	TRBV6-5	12	CASSGHGRIQYF
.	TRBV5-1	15	CASSLGAQYQETQYF
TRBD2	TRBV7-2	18	CASSPALSGGLSSETQYF
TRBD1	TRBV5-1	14	CASTLTGGNYEQYF
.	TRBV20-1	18	CSASAGEYLRGSTDTQYF
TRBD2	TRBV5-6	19	CASSLARSGTRSVGDTQYF
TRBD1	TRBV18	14	CASSEGTGPWPQNF
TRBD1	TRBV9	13	CASTPRGGGGYTF
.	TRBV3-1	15	CASSQGVGKNTEAFF
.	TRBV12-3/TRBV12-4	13	CASSLGGTGELFF
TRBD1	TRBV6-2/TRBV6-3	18	CASSYRWNRGISNTEAFF
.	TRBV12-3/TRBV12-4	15	CASSFDTTATYEQYF
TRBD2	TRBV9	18	CASSVWGGSGGLPHTQYF
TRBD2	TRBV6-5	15	CASSYLAGGHNEQFF
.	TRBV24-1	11	CATSQGGEQFF
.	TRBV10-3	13	CAIGQPSENTIYF
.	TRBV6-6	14	CASSYSPGNTEAFF
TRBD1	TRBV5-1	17	CASSLGGQGTKNYGYTF
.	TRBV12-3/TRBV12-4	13	CASSLHTGNTIYF
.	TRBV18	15	CASSPPGAGYAPLNF
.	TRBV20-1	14	CSASVGARTDTQYF
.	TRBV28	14	CASILGGSYNEQFF
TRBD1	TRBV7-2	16	CASSRADRTPGVGQFF
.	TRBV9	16	CASSVVGPTTRNTQYF
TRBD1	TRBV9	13	CASNRGRKETQYF
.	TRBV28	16	CASSHGTYPIYNEQFF
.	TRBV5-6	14	CASSLGPMEETQYF
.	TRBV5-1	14	CASRGEGSYNEQFF
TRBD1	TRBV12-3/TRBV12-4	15	CASSFRAGGSQPQHF
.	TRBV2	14	CASSYQQGVTEAFF
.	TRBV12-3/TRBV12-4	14	CASRSARKPYEQYF
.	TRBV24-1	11	CATSQGNEQFF
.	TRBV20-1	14	CSARDRDRYNEQFF
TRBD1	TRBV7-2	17	CASSLDSQGALNYGYTF
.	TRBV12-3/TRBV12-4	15	CASSLSLGASGELFF
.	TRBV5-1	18	CASSGRQPGAPNRAEAFF
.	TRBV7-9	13	CASSLGQTGSAFF
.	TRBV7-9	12	CASSLGVTEAFF
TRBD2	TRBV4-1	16	CASSHGLAGGNNEQFF
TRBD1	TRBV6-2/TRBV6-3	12	CASRGGITEAFF
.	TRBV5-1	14	CASSLVPGNQPQHF
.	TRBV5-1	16	CASSLNRDPRTGELFF
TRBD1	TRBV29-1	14	CSFATGTNNQPQHF
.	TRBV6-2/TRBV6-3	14	CASKLGYSNQPQHF